Listed below are T cell receptor beta chains from one sample, sequenced in a study of shared clonotypes between healthy human individuals. The method was immunoSEQ multiplex PCR; TCRdb's version includes in-frame clones alone and lacks a portion of them. The sample contains millions of clones, around nine tenths of which appear only once. The sequencing input was naive CD4+ T cells sorted from blood. Receptors originate from a man between 18 and 35 years old in good health. Each CDR3 is given with its conserved first and last residue. The D gene is left open where the match is weak. Not all rows give a size; the values are once, few, many and, for expanded clones, a class.

J: TRBJ2-5; size: NA; V: TRBV5-4; D: NA; length: 13; DNA: TGTGCCAGCAGCTTGACAGTACAAGAGACCCAGTACTTC; CDR3: CASSLTVQETQYF
J: TRBJ1-5; size: once; V: TRBV9; D: NA; length: 15; DNA: TGTGCCAGCAGCGTAGGCGGGTCACCAAATCAGCCCCAGCATTTT; CDR3: CASSVGGSPNQPQHF
J: TRBJ1-4; size: NA; V: TRBV6-5; D: NA; length: 13; DNA: TGTGCCAGCAGCTTTGAAGAGGGAATGCGACTGTTTTTT; CDR3: CASSFEEGMRLFF
J: TRBJ2-3; size: NA; V: TRBV5-6; D: NA; length: 14; DNA: TGTGCCAGCAGCTTGGCCGTGAACACAGATACGCAGTATTTT; CDR3: CASSLAVNTDTQYF
J: TRBJ2-7; size: once; V: TRBV25-1; D: TRBD1; length: 15; DNA: TGTGCCAGCAGCGACCCGGCGACAGGGGGCTACGAGCAGTACTTC; CDR3: CASSDPATGGYEQYF
J: TRBJ1-4; size: NA; V: TRBV7-9; D: TRBD1; length: 16; DNA: TGTGCCAGCAGCCCTCCCATCGACAGGGTTTATGAAAAACTGTTTTTT; CDR3: CASSPPIDRVYEKLFF
J: TRBJ1-4; size: NA; V: TRBV6-6; D: NA; length: 13; DNA: TGTGCCAGCAGTGTACGACAGGATGAAAAACTGTTTTTT; CDR3: CASSVRQDEKLFF
J: TRBJ2-7; size: NA; V: TRBV2; D: NA; length: 12; DNA: TGTGCCAGCAGTGAGAAGGGCTACGAGCAGTACTTC; CDR3: CASSEKGYEQYF
J: TRBJ2-1; size: NA; V: TRBV29-1; D: TRBD1; length: 16; DNA: TGCAGCGTCGATCCGAGGACAGGGGGCGCCTACAATGAGCAGTTCTTC; CDR3: CSVDPRTGGAYNEQFF
J: TRBJ2-7; size: NA; V: TRBV6-6; D: NA; length: 14; DNA: TGTGCCAGCAGTGAGTCGGGAAGCTCCTACGAGCAGTACTTC; CDR3: CASSESGSSYEQYF
J: TRBJ1-2; size: NA; V: TRBV9; D: TRBD1; length: 14; DNA: TGTGCCAGCAGCTCCCCCGACAGGGGGTATGGCTACACCTTC; CDR3: CASSSPDRGYGYTF
J: TRBJ2-5; size: NA; V: TRBV27; D: NA; length: 15; DNA: TGTGCCAGCAGTCCACGGAGGGGGTTGGGAGAGACCCAGTACTTC; CDR3: CASSPRRGLGETQYF
J: TRBJ2-3; size: NA; V: TRBV25-1; D: TRBD2; length: 17; DNA: TGTGCCAGCAGTGAATATCTAGCGGGAGGGCCCGCAGATACGCAGTATTTT; CDR3: CASSEYLAGGPADTQYF
J: TRBJ2-1; size: NA; V: TRBV5-1; D: NA; length: 17; DNA: TGCGCCAGCAGCTTTCCCTCTGACAGCTTCTCCTACAATGAGCAGTTCTTC; CDR3: CASSFPSDSFSYNEQFF
J: TRBJ2-7; size: NA; V: TRBV6-1; D: NA; length: 14; DNA: TGTGCCAGCAGTGTAGGGGGAACCTCCTACGAGCAGTACTTC; CDR3: CASSVGGTSYEQYF
J: TRBJ2-1; size: once; V: TRBV7-9; D: TRBD2; length: 16; DNA: TGTGCCAGCAGCCCTCGAACTAGCGGGGTGTACAATGAGCAGTTCTTC; CDR3: CASSPRTSGVYNEQFF
J: TRBJ2-7; size: NA; V: TRBV6-1; D: NA; length: 15; DNA: TGTGCCAGCACCCCTCCCGGCGGCGGGTTCAGGGAGCAGTACTTC; CDR3: CASTPPGGGFREQYF
J: TRBJ2-7; size: NA; V: TRBV7-9; D: TRBD1; length: 16; DNA: TGTGCCAGCAGCCCGTCCAGGGGACAGGGAGTCTACGAGCAGTACTTC; CDR3: CASSPSRGQGVYEQYF